Each of the 3 T cell receptor beta chains below was sequenced from the same sample in a study of T-cell reconstitution after alpha-beta-depleted transplantation in children. The TCRbeta library incorporated unique molecular identifiers. TCRdb re-derived calls from the PCR reads in MiXCR, one entry per CDR3 protein. Seen here are about 540,000 distinct CDR3 sequences, roughly a quarter observed once, and the top ten hold about a third. This specimen was PBMCs, taken before TCRalphabeta/CD19-depleted stem cell transplant. Receptors were obtained from a boy younger than two with Wiskott-Aldrich syndrome, due to receive a stem cell transplant.

The count of this clonotype is one. This chain joins TRBV10-3 and TRBJ1-3, with unresolved D. V lost 6 bases to trimming and J lost 0 bases, with 12 bases between them. This CDR3 spans 15 amino acids. From germline, CDR1 is ENHRY and CDR2 SYGVKD. This CDR3 reads CAISEGRSSGNTIYF. Here the CDR3 DNA reads TGTGCCATCAGCGAAGGACGCTCCTCTGGAAACACCATATATTTT.

This clonotype has a handful of counts. The CDR3 protein is CASSTGTSMDTQYF. DNA for the CDR3: TGTGCCAGCAGCACCGGGACTAGCATGGATACGCAGTATTTT. The J gene is TRBJ2-3, the V gene TRBV9; 9 bases align to TRBD2. After removal of 4 bases from V and 6 bases from J, the junction contained 6 bases not matched to a gene. This CDR3 comprises 14 residues. Germline CDR1 SGDLS, CDR2 YYNGEE.

CDR3 DNA sequence: TGTGCCACCAGTGATTTTACGAAAAATGAGCAGTTCTTC. Protein: CATSDFTKNEQFF. V and J are TRBV24-1 and TRBJ2-1; D remains ambiguous. Germline V gene lookup returns CDR1 KGHDR and CDR2 SFDVKD. V was cut by 1 base and J by 7 bases, with 7 bases left in between. This CDR3 contains 13 residues.